The rows below give T cell receptor beta chains drawn from one sample of a study of cytomegalovirus exposure and HLA in healthy donors. Some clones are missing from TCRdb's copy, which holds only in-frame ones; the method was immunoSEQ multiplex PCR. This sample carries 100,000 to 150,000 clones, 55% to 75% of them seen once, and the ten largest clones take 2.9%. The sample was PBMCs. The receptors stem from a human donor in good health. The CDR3 runs from the conserved cysteine through the conserved F or W. D genes are given only for firm matches. Rows give clone size only sometimes, using once, few, many, or a class for an expanded clone.

D | size | J | V | CDR3 | DNA
NA | NA | TRBJ1-1 | TRBV19 | CASSIRRGEAFF | TGTGCCAGTAGTATCCGGAGGGGTGAAGCTTTCTTT
TRBD1 | NA | TRBJ1-2 | TRBV7-2 | CASSSGQGTYGYTF | TGTGCCAGCAGCTCCGGACAGGGGACCTATGGCTACACCTTC
TRBD1 | NA | TRBJ1-1 | TRBV25-1 | CASTHPGQGYPEAFF | TGTGCCAGCACCCATCCGGGACAGGGTTATCCTGAAGCTTTCTTT
TRBD2 | NA | TRBJ2-2 | TRBV5-4 | CASSLGGSTGELFF | TGTGCCAGCAGCTTGGGCGGGAGCACCGGGGAGCTGTTTTTT
TRBD1 | NA | TRBJ2-7 | TRBV27 | CATSPGQGTSYEQYF | TGTGCCACCAGTCCGGGACAGGGGACCTCCTACGAGCAGTACTTC
NA | NA | TRBJ1-1 | TRBV25-1 | CASSAGRFREHTEAFF | TGTGCCAGCAGTGCCGGGAGATTTAGGGAGCACACTGAAGCTTTCTTT
NA | few | TRBJ1-2 | TRBV6-4 | CASRQGYEANYGYTF | TGTGCCAGCAGACAGGGCTACGAAGCTAACTATGGCTACACCTTC
NA | NA | TRBJ1-1 | TRBV28 | CASSFVRGAAEAFF | TGTGCCAGCAGTTTTGTCCGGGGGGCGGCTGAAGCTTTCTTT
NA | NA | TRBJ2-7 | TRBV6-5 | CASSPRIGDEQYF | TGTGCCAGCAGCCCTAGGATAGGGGACGAGCAGTACTTC
NA | NA | TRBJ1-2 | TRBV18 | CASSPISFGTGTSSYGYTF | TGTGCCAGCTCACCGATCTCTTTTGGAACAGGGACCTCTTCGTATGGCTACACCTTC
NA | NA | TRBJ1-4 | TRBV4-1 | CASSQGGRARNEKLFF | TGCGCCAGCAGCCAAGGGGGCCGGGCCAGAAATGAAAAACTGTTTTTT
NA | NA | TRBJ2-7 | TRBV5-1 | CASSSGHNSYEQYF | TGCGCCAGCAGCTCTGGGCATAACTCCTACGAGCAGTACTTC
TRBD1 | NA | TRBJ2-5 | TRBV7-8 | CASSARTGLEETQYF | TGTGCCAGCAGCGCACGGACAGGGCTGGAGGAGACCCAGTACTTC
NA | NA | TRBJ1-2 | TRBV18 | CASSTDRFNYGYTF | TGTGCCAGCTCAACTGACAGGTTCAACTATGGCTACACCTTC
NA | NA | TRBJ1-3 | TRBV27 | CASAFGRNGGNTIYF | TGTGCCAGCGCCTTTGGGAGGAATGGCGGAAACACCATATATTTT
TRBD1 | NA | TRBJ2-2 | TRBV7-3 | CASRPSPPGTGDTGELFF | TGTGCCAGCAGACCTTCCCCACCCGGGACAGGGGACACCGGGGAGCTGTTTTTT
TRBD2 | NA | TRBJ2-5 | TRBV5-6 | CASSLQSGRRETQYF | TGTGCCAGCAGCTTGCAAAGCGGGAGGCGGGAGACCCAGTACTTC
NA | NA | TRBJ1-6 | TRBV2 | CASRYPSGGKGLDSPLHF | TGTGCCAGCAGGTACCCCTCGGGGGGGAAGGGGTTAGATTCACCCCTCCACTTT
TRBD1 | NA | TRBJ2-5 | TRBV9 | CASSVAPAGQGLETQYF | TGTGCCAGCAGCGTAGCCCCCGCCGGACAGGGCTTGGAGACCCAGTACTTC
TRBD2 | NA | TRBJ2-7 | TRBV2 | CASSVPRGEGNEQYF | TGTGCCAGCAGTGTACCGCGCGGGGAGGGTAACGAGCAGTACTTC
TRBD1 | few | TRBJ2-3 | TRBV5-4 | CASSRPGQGVTDTQYF | TGTGCCAGCAGCAGACCGGGACAGGGTGTCACAGATACGCAGTATTTT
TRBD1 | few | TRBJ1-2 | TRBV15 | CATSGTRPGQGLYGYTF | TGTGCCACCAGCGGGACACGACCGGGACAGGGCCTCTATGGCTACACCTTC